What follows is one TCR beta chain and its context. Its target is unknown. With V trimmed by 4 bases and J by 1 base, 5 bases remained unmatched. The length of the CDR3 is 16 residues. Per germline, CDR1 SGHDN and CDR2 FVKESK. The data derive from a study of T cells in Graves' hyperthyroidism and ophthalmopathy. Notes on the study in general: Also found in blood were most expanded thyroid clonotypes above 0.001.

The CDR3 regions of TCR beta were amplified from RNA transcripts. First-round RT-PCR targeting the TCR CDR3 was performed with the HTBI primer set. TCRdb processed the multiplex PCR reads anew with MiXCR; each CDR3 protein has one entry. The sample holds under 700,000 distinct CDR3 sequences; 16% are singletons and the top ten take about 17%. This chain links TRBV14 with TRBJ1-1; 11 bases map to TRBD1. The source of this sequence is a woman aged 18-35 years with Graves' hyperthyroidism. Sequencing input: blood. CDR3 nucleotides: TGTGCCAGCAGCCCCACCGGGACAGGGGGGAACACTGAAGCTTTCTTT. Translated: CASSPTGTGGNTEAFF.